One sample yielded the 24 T cell receptor beta chains listed below, sequenced in a study of OX40 agonist ivuxolimab in advanced cancers. The method was immunoSEQ multiplex PCR; TCRdb's version includes in-frame clones alone and lacks a portion of them. This table holds around 56,000 clones, about 89% found once. Here the sequenced sample was CD4+ or CD8+ T cells sorted from blood, taken in a trial of the OX40 agonist ivuxolimab. The receptors were sampled from an adult with an advanced solid tumor such as melanoma, head and neck, liver or kidney cancer.

V usage is TRBV7-9 and J usage is TRBJ2-1; unclear D gene. In germline, CDR1 is SEHNR, CDR2 FQNEAQ (reference sequence). V was trimmed by 2 bases and J by 4 bases, leaving 6 bases between them. This CDR3 has 13 amino acids. DNA of the CDR3: TGTGCCAGCAGCTTAAACCTATACAATGAGCAGTTCTTC. It is translated as CASSLNLYNEQFF.

The gene calls are TRBV30 and TRBJ1-1, with 8 bases matching TRBD1. The CDR3 spans 13 residues. Per germline, CDR1 GTSNPN and CDR2 SVGIG (reference sequence). Trimming cost V 5 bases and J 8 bases; bases outside gene matches: 10. The CDR3 protein is CAWARGTGGEAFF. DNA for the CDR3: TGTGCCTGGGCCAGAGGGACAGGCGGGGAAGCTTTCTTT. The variable domain in full, completed from reference TRBV30 and TRBJ1-1, reads SQTIHQWPATLVQPVGSPLSLECTVEGTSNPNLYWYRQAAGRGLQLLFYSVGIGQISSEVPQNLSASRPQDRQFILSSKKLLLSDSGFYLCAWARGTGGEAFFGQGTRLTVV.

This sequence joins TRBV6-5 and TRBJ2-7; no clear D. Between the trimmed V and J ends, which lost 10 bases and 0 bases, there was a span of 10 bases. This CDR3 spans 12 amino acids. Germline V lookup: CDR1 MNHEY, CDR2 SVGAGI. The CDR3 DNA sequence: TGTGCCACCCGAGGTGCCTCCTACGAGCAGTACTTC. Its translation is CATRGASYEQYF.

The genes are TRBV11-3 and TRBJ1-1; TRBD1 might be the D (5 bases). Trimming took off 0 bases at V and 8 bases at J, with 10 bases between the two ends. The CDR3 extends over 13 amino acids. CDR1 SGHNT and CDR2 YENEEA come from the germline V gene. In nucleotides, the CDR3 is TGTGCCAGCAGCTTAGATAGGGGTATGGAAGCTTTCTTT. It translates to CASSLDRGMEAFF.

The V and J genes are TRBV18 and TRBJ2-7; 7 nucleotides agree with TRBD2. CDR3 length: 15 amino acids. The germline gives CDR1 KGHSH, CDR2 LQKENI. V shed 2 bases, J shed 1 base, and the junction held 5 bases outside the gene matches. Written as DNA, the CDR3 is TGTGCCAGCTCACCAGACCCGGGACTATCCTACGAGCAGTACTTC. Protein: CASSPDPGLSYEQYF.

The table lists this clone with a count of one. This chain links TRBV7-9 with TRBJ2-5; D remains unclear. Trimming took off 1 base at V and 3 bases at J, with 6 bases between the two ends. Germline V gene lookup returns CDR1 SEHNR and CDR2 FQNEAQ (reference sequence). This CDR3 spans 13 amino acids. The CDR3 here is CASSLVGEETQYF. CDR3 in DNA: TGTGCCAGCAGCTTAGTTGGAGAAGAGACCCAGTACTTC.

This sequence joins TRBV28 and TRBJ1-3; D is undetermined. This CDR3 has 14 amino acids. Trimming left V 7 bases short and J 8 bases short, with 18 bases between. The germline CDR1 and CDR2 sequences are MDHEN and SYDVKM. CDR3 amino acids: CASKIPLESDTIYF. CDR3 DNA: TGTGCCAGCAAAATCCCGTTAGAGTCGGACACCATATATTTT. Supplemented by reference TRBV28 and TRBJ1-3, the full variable domain reads DVKVTQSSRYLVKRTGEKVFLECVQDMDHENMFWYRQDPGLGLRLIYFSYDVKMKEKGDIPEGYSVSREKKERFSLILESASTNQTSMYLCASKIPLESDTIYFGEGSWLTVV.

The chain combines TRBV6-5 with TRBJ1-2, with a tentative D call TRBD1 (5 bases). The CDR3 has 16 residues. Germline V CDR1 and CDR2: MNHEY, SVGAGI. Trimming left V 4 bases short and J 3 bases short, with 18 bases between. For the CDR3, the DNA is TGTGCCAGCAGTTCACGGGGCGGGGGAGTTGACTATGGCTACACCTTC. Protein sequence: CASSSRGGGVDYGYTF.

The chain combines TRBV7-9 with TRBJ1-4; weak D call: TRBD1 (6 bases). CDR3 length equals 12 residues. V shed 8 bases and J shed 8 bases, with 12 bases lying between them. Germline V gene sequence: CDR1 SEHNR, CDR2 FQNEAQ (reference sequence). CDR3 nucleotides: TGTGCCAGCCACAGGGTTGGGGAAAAACTGTTTTTT. It encodes CASHRVGEKLFF. Drawing the rest from reference TRBV7-9 and TRBJ1-4, the complete variable domain is DTGVSQNPRHKITKRGQNVTFRCDPISEHNRLYWYRQTLGQGPEFLTYFQNEAQLEKSRLLSDRFSAERPKGSFSTLEIQRTEQGDSAMYLCASHRVGEKLFFGSGTQLSVL.

The chain uses TRBV5-1 and TRBJ2-5, with D possibly matching TRBD2 (6 bases). Trimming removed 0 bases at V and 5 bases at J, with 14 bases between. Germline CDR1 reads SGHRS; CDR2 reads YFSETQ. The CDR3 consists of 15 residues. CDR3 amino acids: CASSLAGTSGETQYF. The DNA for the CDR3 is TGCGCCAGCAGCTTGGCCGGGACTTCTGGGGAGACCCAGTACTTC.

The V call is TRBV5-1, the J call TRBJ2-3; 12 bases agree with TRBD2. Trimming at V came to 0 bases and at J to 5 bases, leaving 4 bases not matched to a gene. This CDR3 has 16 residues. CDR1 is SGHRS, CDR2 YFSETQ, per germline. CDR3 nucleotide sequence: TGCGCCAGCAGCTTGGGCCTAGCGGGAGGGTTAGATACGCAGTATTTT. This gives the protein CASSLGLAGGLDTQYF.

This chain joins TRBV7-2 and TRBJ2-1; D is undetermined. From germline, CDR1 is SGHTA and CDR2 FQGNSA. CDR3 length equals 15 residues. V lost 6 bases and J lost 4, with 16 bases in between. CDR3 protein: CASSNNPVFYNEQFF. The CDR3 nucleotides are TGTGCCAGCAGTAATAATCCGGTCTTTTACAATGAGCAGTTCTTC.

The chain recombines TRBV9 with TRBJ2-3; 9 nucleotides line up with TRBD1. Germline values: CDR1 SGDLS, CDR2 YYNGEE. Trimming removed 3 bases from V and 0 bases from J; junction bases left unmatched: 8. The CDR3 extends over 17 amino acids. The CDR3 DNA reads TGTGCCAGCAGCGCCAGGCGGACAGGGGAAAGCACAGATACGCAGTATTTT. Translation gives CASSARRTGESTDTQYF.

The V and J genes are TRBV7-2 and TRBJ2-3, with D perhaps TRBD2 (5 bases). Trimming pared 5 bases from V and 5 bases from J, leaving 11 bases between. Germline values: CDR1 SGHTA, CDR2 FQGNSA. The CDR3 sequence is 13 residues long. In DNA, the CDR3 is TGTGCCAGCAGCCCGCAACTAGAAGATACGCAGTATTTT. Translation gives CASSPQLEDTQYF.

In this sample, this clone turned up once. This sequence joins TRBV10-3 and TRBJ1-4; 8 bases agree with TRBD1. V dropped 3 bases and J dropped 6; count of bases not matched to a gene: 3. CDR1 and CDR2 from the germline V gene are ENHRY and SYGVKD. The CDR3 has 14 amino acids. The chain's CDR3 is CAISEQGGHEKLFF. In nucleotides, the CDR3 is TGTGCCATCAGTGAACAGGGGGGACATGAAAAACTGTTTTTT.

A single count supports this clone. This sequence joins TRBV9 and TRBJ2-3, with D perhaps matching TRBD1 (5 bases). The germline V and J ends were trimmed by 0 bases and 4 bases, with 12 bases remaining between them. The length of the CDR3 is 15 residues. Germline CDR1 and CDR2: SGDLS and YYNGEE. Written as DNA, the CDR3 is TGTGCCAGCAGCGTAGCCCCTAGGGGATCAGATACGCAGTATTTT. This gives the protein CASSVAPRGSDTQYF. Looking up the rest from reference TRBV9 and TRBJ2-3 gives the full variable domain: DSGVTQTPKHLITATGQRVTLRCSPRSGDLSVYWYQQSLDQGLQFLIQYYNGEERAKGNILERFSAQQFPDLHSELNLSSLELGDSALYFCASSVAPRGSDTQYFGPGTRLTVL.

V and J are TRBV7-9 and TRBJ2-7; TRBD2 matches at 8 bases. Germline assignment: CDR1 SEHNR and CDR2 FQNEAQ (reference sequence). The CDR3 length is 14 residues. After removal of 2 bases from V and 5 bases from J, the junction contained 5 bases not matched to a gene. CDR3 sequence: CASSLQAGENEQYF. CDR3 in DNA: TGTGCCAGCAGCTTACAAGCGGGAGAAAACGAGCAGTACTTC.

The V and J genes are TRBV6-4 and TRBJ2-1, with 8 bases fitting TRBD2. The junction had 5 bases not matched to a gene; V was cut back by 5 bases and J by 5 bases. CDR1 is MRHNA and CDR2 is SNTAGT in the germline V gene. The CDR3 has 14 amino acids. In nucleotides, the CDR3 is TGTGCCAGCAGTAATCTAGCGGGTGACAATGAGCAGTTCTTC. As protein: CASSNLAGDNEQFF.

The J gene is TRBJ2-7, the V gene TRBV27; 9 bases agree with TRBD2. The CDR3 is 15 residues long. Germline assignment: CDR1 MNHEY and CDR2 SMNVEV (reference sequence). After removal of 7 bases from V and 5 bases from J, the junction contained 12 bases not matched to a gene. As DNA, the CDR3 is TGTGCCAGCACTGTGAGCGGGAGGCCGAGGAACGAGCAGTACTTC. Amino acid sequence: CASTVSGRPRNEQYF.

The chain links TRBV19 to TRBJ2-5, with no clear D. Looked up from germline, CDR1 is LNHDA and CDR2 is SQIVND (reference sequence). The ends were cut back, 1 base at V and 2 bases at J, with 11 bases in the middle. The CDR3 sequence is 15 residues long. The CDR3 reads CASSIGRLKQETQYF. DNA for the CDR3: TGTGCCAGTAGTATAGGCCGATTGAAACAAGAGACCCAGTACTTC.

J is TRBJ1-1 and V is TRBV5-1; D is possibly TRBD1 (5 bases). The CDR3 contains 14 residues. The V gene's germline CDR1 is SGHRS and CDR2 YFSETQ. V was trimmed by 2 bases and J by 6 bases, leaving 14 bases between them. The CDR3 coding sequence is TGCGCCAGCAGCTTCGGTCCCCAGGGCTCTGAAGCTTTCTTT. Translating gives CASSFGPQGSEAFF.

The chain joins TRBV7-9 to TRBJ1-1; no clear D gene. The CDR3 has 13 amino acids. V was shortened by 2 bases and J by 0 bases, with 4 bases between the two germline ends. Looked up from germline, CDR1 is SEHNR and CDR2 is FQNEAQ (reference sequence). The CDR3 region has the DNA TGTGCCAGCAGCTTAACTGTGAACACTGAAGCTTTCTTT. Translation: CASSLTVNTEAFF.

The CDR3 DNA is TGTGCCAGCGTCCCGGGGCTCGAGGATGAGCAGTTCTTC. It is translated as CASVPGLEDEQFF. The chain combines TRBV6-1 with TRBJ2-1, with D possibly being TRBD1 or TRBD2 (5 bases each). The CDR3 has 13 residues. Germline CDR1 reads MNHNS; CDR2 reads SASEGT. V lost 8 bases, J lost 8 bases, and 16 bases lay in between.

CDR3 bases: TGTGCCATCGGATGGGACAGGGATGGCTACACCTTC. Amino acid sequence: CAIGWDRDGYTF. The chain links TRBV10-3 to TRBJ1-2, with 9 bases lining up with TRBD1. This CDR3 is built from 12 residues. V lost 8 bases, J lost 6 bases, and 4 bases stayed unmatched. CDR1 and CDR2 from the germline V gene are ENHRY and SYGVKD.